The 28 T cell receptor beta chains listed next were all sequenced from one sample in a study of blood T cell repertoires in COVID-19. Produced via immunoSEQ multiplex PCR; TCRdb's table is partial and in-frame only. Of 200,000 to 250,000 clones listed, less than 85% were seen once; the top ten hold 3% to 4.5%. The sample comprised peripheral blood. The receptors come from a woman aged 80 or over with acute or convalescent COVID-19.

The chain employs TRBV6-5 and TRBJ1-5; 7 bases are a match to TRBD1. Trimming at V came to 8 bases and at J to 4 bases, leaving 8 bases not matched to a gene. Germline V gene lookup returns CDR1 MNHEY and CDR2 SVGAGI. CDR3 length: 14 residues. Written as DNA, the CDR3 is TGTGCCAGCCCGGGGACAGTCCGAAATCAGCCCCAGCATTTT. This translates into CASPGTVRNQPQHF.

This chain's CDR3 is CASSPIRAGELFF. The CDR3 DNA sequence: TGTGCCAGCAGCCCCATCCGGGCCGGGGAGCTGTTTTTT. J is TRBJ2-2 and V is TRBV7-6, with D hard to call. The V gene lost 5 bases and the J gene lost 6 bases, with 10 bases spanning the gap. Germline CDR1 and CDR2: SGHVS and FNYEAQ. This CDR3 has 13 residues.

This clone appeared a single time. The chain couples TRBV10-3 to TRBJ2-1, with D possibly being TRBD2 (5 bases). CDR3 size: 14 residues. The V and J ends lost 6 bases and 4 bases respectively, with 13 bases between them. The germline gives CDR1 ENHRY, CDR2 SYGVKD. The CDR3 DNA reads TGTGCCATCAGCAGAACCGGGAATTACAATGAGCAGTTCTTC. It is translated as CAISRTGNYNEQFF.

V is TRBV28 and J is TRBJ1-1; unclear D gene. The CDR3 runs to 15 residues. Germline CDR1 is MDHEN and CDR2 is SYDVKM. Trimming cost V 6 bases and J 4 bases, with 18 bases left between them. CDR3 region: CASSLPAVRGTEAFF. The DNA for the CDR3 is TGTGCCAGCAGCTTGCCGGCGGTCCGAGGCACTGAAGCTTTCTTT.

The chain joins TRBV5-4 to TRBJ2-2; 12 bases align to TRBD2. The CDR3 is made up of 19 amino acids. From germline, CDR1 is SGHNT and CDR2 YYREEE (reference sequence). The J segment lost 4 bases and the V segment lost 6 bases, leaving 16 bases of the junction unmatched. Here the CDR3 DNA reads TGTGCCAGCACCCCCGGCCTTCTAGCGGGGGGGCCCGGCACCGGGGAGCTGTTTTTT. Residues: CASTPGLLAGGPGTGELFF.

This clone came up once. The chain has TRBV4-1 and TRBJ1-6; D call uncertain. Per the germline V gene, CDR1 is MGHRA and CDR2 is YSYEKL. The germline V and J ends were trimmed by 1 base and 3 bases, with 4 bases remaining between them. The CDR3 has 14 amino acids. Written as DNA, the CDR3 is TGCGCCAGCAGCCAAGCCAGCTATAATTCACCCCTCCACTTT. It is translated as CASSQASYNSPLHF.

This rearrangement joins TRBV24-1 to TRBJ1-5, with 10 bases fitting TRBD1. The V segment lost 6 bases and the J segment 2 bases; nucleotides outside the gene matches: 3. CDR1 is KGHDR, CDR2 SFDVKD, per germline. CDR3 length: 15 amino acids. The CDR3 region is CATSPGTGGNQPQHF. The CDR3 nucleotides are TGTGCCACCAGTCCCGGGACAGGGGGCAATCAGCCCCAGCATTTT.

CDR3 amino acids: CASSMPGLAGVGEQYF. In nucleotides, the CDR3 is TGTGCCAGCAGCATGCCGGGACTAGCGGGGGTAGGGGAGCAGTACTTC. This chain joins TRBV7-2 and TRBJ2-7, with 14 bases matching TRBD2. V shed 5 bases, J shed 7 bases, and the junction held 10 bases outside the gene matches. CDR3 size: 16 residues. Germline lookup yields CDR1 SGHTA and CDR2 FQGNSA.

This chain joins TRBV12-3 or TRBV12-4 and TRBJ2-1; TRBD2 matches 8 bases. The CDR3 sequence is 13 residues long. Unmatched junction bases numbered 4, after V lost 5 bases and J lost 7 bases. CDR3 nucleotide sequence: TGTGCCAGCAGTCCCCGGGGGGGTAATGAGCAGTTCTTC. Its protein is CASSPRGGNEQFF.

V gene TRBV5-1 combines with J gene TRBJ1-2, with 7 nucleotides matching TRBD1. J gave up 0 bases and V 4 bases, and 6 bases lay outside the gene matches. The germline CDR1 and CDR2 sequences are SGHRS and YFSETQ. The CDR3 extends over 15 amino acids. The CDR3 sequence: CASSPGTDTNYGYTF. The CDR3 DNA is TGCGCCAGCAGCCCCGGGACAGACACTAACTATGGCTACACCTTC.

V is TRBV6-6 and J is TRBJ1-1, with D perhaps matching TRBD1 (5 bases). The length of the CDR3 is 13 residues. Germline V gene data show CDR1 as MNHNY and CDR2 as SVGAGI (reference sequence). Trimming removed 7 bases at V and 3 bases at J, with 12 bases between. CDR3 DNA sequence: TGTGCCAGCATCGTCAGGGAAGACACTGAAGCTTTCTTT. It translates to CASIVREDTEAFF.

This clone turned up a few times. The rearrangement links TRBV7-8 to TRBJ1-1, with 7 bases lining up with TRBD1. This CDR3 contains 14 residues. The germline CDR1 and CDR2 sequences are SGHVS and FQNEAQ. The V segment lost 4 bases and the J segment 4 bases; nucleotides outside the gene matches: 6. The CDR3 DNA is TGTGCCAGCAGCTCTCAGGGGGTCGCCACTGAAGCTTTCTTT. Amino acid sequence: CASSSQGVATEAFF.

The chain uses TRBV18 and TRBJ2-3; TRBD2 aligns across 11 bases. J was trimmed by 2 bases and V by 4 bases; bases with no gene match: 5. This CDR3 is built from 16 residues. The germline V gene has CDR1 KGHSH and CDR2 LQKENI. CDR3 bases: TGTGCCAGCTCACGGGCTAGCGGGAGGCCCACAGATACGCAGTATTTT. This sequence encodes CASSRASGRPTDTQYF.

About this clone itself: At one of its ends the junction is not consistent with the germline gene, which may arise from a read error. The V gene is TRBV7-7, the J gene TRBJ2-5, with 8 bases that match TRBD2. The CDR3 length is 15 residues. CDR1 is SSHAT and CDR2 is FNYEAQ in the germline V gene (reference sequence). Here the CDR3 reads CASSLGFRGGETQYF. CDR3 sequence (DNA): TGTGCTAGCAGCTTAGGGTTCCGCGGGGGGGAGACCCAGTACTTC.

This clone appeared a single time. This chain uses TRBV7-2 with TRBJ2-7, with unresolved D. From germline, CDR1 is SGHTA and CDR2 FQGNSA. CDR3 length: 14 residues. V was trimmed by 1 base and J by 1 base, leaving 8 bases between them. The CDR3 DNA reads TGTGCCAGCAGCTTAGGGGCCCAGTCCTACGAGCAGTACTTC. It is translated as CASSLGAQSYEQYF.

V is TRBV27 and J is TRBJ2-7; D is perhaps TRBD2 (6 bases). In germline, CDR1 is MNHEY, CDR2 SMNVEV (reference sequence). This CDR3 has 15 residues. V lost 7 bases and J lost 3, with 19 bases in between. The CDR3 loop reads CASIAPGRGIYEQYF. In nucleotides, the CDR3 is TGTGCCAGCATCGCGCCAGGGCGGGGTATCTACGAGCAGTACTTC.

The V gene is TRBV5-4, the J gene TRBJ2-2; D perhaps matches TRBD1 (6 bases). Germline V gene lookup returns CDR1 SGHNT and CDR2 YYREEE (reference sequence). Trimming removed 4 bases at V and 6 bases at J, with 16 bases between. This CDR3 contains 15 residues. The CDR3 spells CASSAGTPWAGELFF. CDR3 DNA: TGTGCCAGCAGCGCCGGGACACCATGGGCCGGGGAGCTGTTTTTT.

The chain joins TRBV18 to TRBJ2-2; 12 bases fit TRBD1. Germline CDR1 KGHSH, CDR2 LQKENI. J gave up 6 bases and V 5 bases, and 7 bases lay outside the gene matches. The CDR3 extends over 16 amino acids. CDR3 amino acids: CASSISGQGASGELFF. CDR3 DNA sequence: TGTGCCAGCTCAATTTCGGGACAGGGGGCCTCCGGGGAGCTGTTTTTT.

This chain links TRBV5-1 with TRBJ1-1; 7 nucleotides agree with TRBD1. Germline CDR1 SGHRS, CDR2 YFSETQ. The CDR3 covers 13 residues. The V gene end was trimmed by 0 bases and the J gene end by 11 bases; junction bases not matched to a gene: 7. CDR3 nucleotides: TGCGCCAGCAGCTTGGACAGGGGCAGAAACGCTTTCTTT. This gives the protein CASSLDRGRNAFF.

The chain links TRBV5-5 to TRBJ1-1; D may be TRBD1 (6 bases). The V gene lost 5 bases and the J gene lost 7 bases, with 24 bases spanning the gap. The V gene's germline CDR1 is SGHKS and CDR2 YYEKEE (reference sequence). The CDR3 length is 16 residues. CDR3 in DNA: TGTGCCAGCAGGGTTACGGAGATGAGTGGGGGCAGTGAAGCTTTCTTT. Amino acid sequence: CASRVTEMSGGSEAFF. The full variable domain, in which reference TRBV5-5 and TRBJ1-1 provide the parts outside the CDR3, is DAGVTQSPTHLIKTRGQQVTLRCSPISGHKSVSWYQQVLGQGPQFIFQYYEKEERGRGNFPDRFSARQFPNYSSELNVNALLLGDSALYLCASRVTEMSGGSEAFFGQGTRLTVV.

This rearrangement joins TRBV7-6 to TRBJ2-2; 7 bases agree with TRBD1. Trimming cost V 2 bases and J 4 bases; bases outside gene matches: 13. Germline CDR1 reads SGHVS; CDR2 reads FNYEAQ. The CDR3 sequence is 18 residues long. The CDR3 nucleotides read TGTGCCAGCAGCTTACGTTCCCGACAGGGACCTTTCACCGGGGAGCTGTTTTTT. Protein product: CASSLRSRQGPFTGELFF.

This chain links TRBV6-5 with TRBJ2-5; a possible D gene is TRBD1 (6 bases). The CDR3 runs to 13 residues. CDR1 and CDR2 (germline): MNHEY, SVGAGI. The V and J ends lost 5 bases and 1 base respectively, with 8 bases between them. The CDR3 loop is CASSRTVQETQYF. The DNA for the CDR3 is TGTGCCAGCAGTCGGACAGTCCAAGAGACCCAGTACTTC.

Comment on this clone: An end of the junction differs from the germline gene, which may be a read error. The rearrangement joins TRBV4-3 to TRBJ1-1; tentatively, D is TRBD1 (6 bases). The CDR3 spans 13 residues. From germline, CDR1 is LGHNA and CDR2 YSLEER. The CDR3 sequence: CASSQDRAGAVLF. Written as DNA, the CDR3 is TGCGCCAGCAGCCAGGACCGGGCGGGGGCTGTTCTCTTT.

This clone was seen many times. The genes are TRBV6-2 or TRBV6-3 and TRBJ2-2; D might be TRBD2 (6 bases). Trimming left V 4 bases short and J 6 bases short, with 12 bases between. The CDR3 extends over 14 amino acids. Germline CDR1 reads MNHEY; CDR2 reads SVGEGT. CDR3 nucleotide sequence: TGTGCCAGCAGTTTCCCTGGAGGGTCCGGGGAGCTGTTTTTT. This encodes CASSFPGGSGELFF.

The chain has TRBV29-1 and TRBJ2-3; no reliable D call. In germline, CDR1 is SQVTM, CDR2 ANQGSEA. The CDR3 covers 13 residues. V gave up 3 bases and J gave up 2 bases, with 9 bases separating them. The CDR3 sequence: CSVDIQSTDTQYF. In DNA, the CDR3 is TGCAGCGTTGACATACAGTCCACAGATACGCAGTATTTT.

V gene TRBV5-1 combines with J gene TRBJ2-7, with 7 bases aligning to TRBD1. The CDR3 is 16 residues long. CDR1 and CDR2 (germline): SGHRS, YFSETQ. V lost 1 base, J lost 1 base, and 8 bases stayed unmatched. CDR3 in amino acids: CASSLTVLGQSYEQYF. The CDR3 DNA follows: TGCGCCAGCAGCTTGACCGTGTTGGGACAGTCCTACGAGCAGTACTTC.

The chain recombines TRBV13 with TRBJ1-2; 12 nucleotides align to TRBD1. The germline V gene has CDR1 PRHDT and CDR2 FYEKMQ (reference sequence). The V gene end was trimmed by 5 bases and the J gene end by 4 bases; junction bases not matched to a gene: 2. CDR3 size: 14 residues. This CDR3 is CASSRDRGPYGYTF. Written as DNA, the CDR3 is TGTGCCAGCAGCCGGGACAGGGGGCCCTATGGCTACACCTTC.

The rearrangement uses TRBV18 and TRBJ1-2; D gene ambiguous. The CDR3 extends over 14 amino acids. Per the germline V gene, CDR1 is KGHSH and CDR2 is LQKENI. V shed 0 bases and J shed 3 bases, with 8 bases lying between them. The CDR3 nucleotides are TGTGCCAGCTCACCACCCGCGGGGTACTATGGCTACACCTTC. Its translation: CASSPPAGYYGYTF. Full variable domain (missing parts from reference TRBV18 and TRBJ1-2): NAGVMQNPRHLVRRRGQEARLRCSPMKGHSHVYWYRQLPEEGLKFMVYLQKENIIDESGMPKERFSAEFPKEGPSILRIQQVVRGDSAAYFCASSPPAGYYGYTFGSGTRLTVV.